Presented here are 8 T cell receptor beta chains from one specimen sequenced in a study of cytomegalovirus exposure and HLA in healthy donors listed by TCRdb under 2017. Receptor amplification or capture employed the immunoSEQ multiplex PCR assay. A mixture of 60 forward primers for TCR Vbeta segments and 13 reverse primers for TCR Jbeta segments was used in the multiplex PCR. TCRdb provides this immuneACCESS table in a form limited to in-frame rearrangements. Some clones are lacking; in checked studies, under half of them reflect an unresolved V gene, and why the rest are absent is not known. The sample data list 190,000 or so clones, and over 75% of these were observed just once. The ten most abundant clones make up 0.098% of the sample. The material sequenced was PBMCs. Receptor source: a boy under 10 years old in good health and CMV-seronegative.

On this clone itself: The same CDR3 arises from other DNA sequences in this sample as well. V and J are TRBV5-8 and TRBJ1-5; tentatively, D is TRBD1 (6 bases). CDR3 size: 14 residues. CDR1 and CDR2 from the germline V gene are SGHTS and YDEGEE. Trimming took off 0 bases at V and 7 bases at J, with 11 bases between the two ends. The CDR3 protein is CASSLGGLRQPQHF. The CDR3, as DNA: TGTGCCAGCAGCTTGGGGGGGCTAAGGCAGCCCCAGCATTTT.

This sequence joins TRBV6-1 and TRBJ2-2; D might be TRBD2 (6 bases). Germline-derived CDR1 and CDR2 are MNHNS and SASEGT. V lost 1 base, J lost 0 bases, and 24 bases lay in between. The CDR3 runs to 21 residues. This CDR3 is CASSEEYGNGSGDTNTGELFF. DNA of the CDR3: TGTGCCAGCAGTGAAGAATATGGCAACGGGAGCGGAGATACGAACACCGGGGAGCTGTTTTTT.

The chain is built from TRBV2 and TRBJ2-7, with D perhaps matching TRBD2 (6 bases). V was shortened by 6 bases and J by 6 bases, with 15 bases between the two germline ends. This CDR3 spans 13 amino acids. Looked up from germline, CDR1 is SNHLY and CDR2 is FYNNEI. The DNA for the CDR3 is TGTGCCAGCAGGTGGAGGGTAGAGGGCGAGCAGTACTTC. Translation: CASRWRVEGEQYF.

CDR3 DNA: TGCGCCAGCAGCCAAGTAGGCAGTAAGGTTACGGGGACCCAGTACTTC. Its protein is CASSQVGSKVTGTQYF. The rearrangement uses TRBV4-1 and TRBJ2-5; D not resolved. The CDR3 loop spans 16 amino acids. CDR1 is MGHRA, CDR2 YSYEKL, per germline. V was cut by 1 base and J by 7 bases, with 19 bases left in between.

This chain uses TRBV6-4 with TRBJ2-4, with 7 nucleotides matching TRBD2. The CDR3 contains 19 residues. J lost 0 bases, V lost 6 bases, and 17 bases had no gene match. From germline, CDR1 is MRHNA and CDR2 SNTAGT. CDR3: CASSEGLAVSIVAKNIQYF. CDR3 nucleotide sequence: TGTGCCAGCAGCGAGGGCCTAGCGGTAAGCATTGTAGCCAAAAACATTCAGTACTTC.

There are a few counts of this clone. At one end the junction does not follow the germline gene, possibly because of a read error. The CDR3 region is CASSLMGRAGSGANGLTF. For the CDR3, the DNA is TGCGCCAGCAGCTTAATGGGCAGGGCAGGCTCTGGGGCCAACGGCCTGACTTTC. The chain links TRBV5-1 to TRBJ2-6, with D possibly TRBD1 on 5 matching bases. CDR3 length: 18 residues. Germline V gene data show CDR1 as SGHRS and CDR2 as YFSETQ.

This rearrangement joins TRBV6-1 to TRBJ2-5; D perhaps matches TRBD1 (5 bases). The ends were cut back, 1 base at V and 4 bases at J, with 19 bases in the middle. The germline CDR1 and CDR2 sequences are MNHNS and SASEGT. The CDR3 is made up of 17 amino acids. The CDR3 reads CASSEGGAGRAAETQYF. DNA of the CDR3: TGTGCCAGCAGTGAAGGGGGTGCAGGCAGGGCCGCAGAGACCCAGTACTTC.

V usage is TRBV9 and J usage is TRBJ2-7; D is possibly TRBD1 (6 bases). Looked up from germline, CDR1 is SGDLS and CDR2 is YYNGEE. The CDR3 totals 13 residues. Trimming shortened V by 1 base and J by 5 bases, and 10 bases separated the two germline ends. CDR3 residues: CASSVTGSHEQYF. The CDR3, as DNA: TGTGCCAGCAGCGTAACAGGGAGCCACGAGCAGTACTTC.